Presented here are 4 T cell receptor beta chains from one specimen sequenced in a study of blood T cell repertoires in COVID-19. Clones were sequenced by immunoSEQ multiplex PCR, and TCRdb holds only the in-frame ones, with some missing. The sample consists of roughly 270,000 clones, roughly 80% of them appearing once. Material for sequencing was PBMCs or T cells enriched from blood (not recorded which). The receptors stem from a man in his forties who had been exposed to COVID-19.

This chain joins TRBV2 and TRBJ2-3, with D possibly TRBD1 on 6 matching bases. Germline V gene data show CDR1 as SNHLY and CDR2 as FYNNEI. This CDR3 is built from 13 residues. Trimming took 8 bases from V and 2 from J, leaving 11 bases between them. Here the CDR3 reads CASYRGTTDTQYF. CDR3 coding DNA: TGTGCCAGCTATAGGGGGACCACAGATACGCAGTATTTT.

The chain couples TRBV7-9 to TRBJ2-5; 7 nucleotides line up with TRBD2. Germline CDR1 and CDR2: SEHNR and FQNEAQ (reference sequence). The CDR3 sequence is 11 residues long. The V segment lost 5 bases and the J segment 10 bases; nucleotides outside the gene matches: 4. The DNA of the CDR3 is TGTGCCAGCAGCGGGCGGGGGTTCCAGTACTTC. This codes for CASSGRGFQYF.

This clone was detected once. The chain is built from TRBV29-1 and TRBJ2-1; 13 bases map to TRBD2. Trimming took 7 bases from V and 0 from J; bases not matched to a gene: 9. This CDR3 spans 17 amino acids. In germline, CDR1 is SQVTM, CDR2 ANQGSEA. The CDR3 spells CSAWTSGSSSSYNEQFF. CDR3 DNA: TGCAGCGCCTGGACTAGCGGGAGTTCGAGCTCCTACAATGAGCAGTTCTTC.

The chain employs TRBV4-1 and TRBJ2-7, with unresolved D. Trimming removed 1 base from V and 7 bases from J, with 11 bases in between. CDR3 length: 13 amino acids. From germline, CDR1 is MGHRA and CDR2 YSYEKL. DNA for the CDR3: TGCGCCAGCAGCCAAGGCCCTAGTCAGGAGCAGTACTTC. It is translated as CASSQGPSQEQYF.